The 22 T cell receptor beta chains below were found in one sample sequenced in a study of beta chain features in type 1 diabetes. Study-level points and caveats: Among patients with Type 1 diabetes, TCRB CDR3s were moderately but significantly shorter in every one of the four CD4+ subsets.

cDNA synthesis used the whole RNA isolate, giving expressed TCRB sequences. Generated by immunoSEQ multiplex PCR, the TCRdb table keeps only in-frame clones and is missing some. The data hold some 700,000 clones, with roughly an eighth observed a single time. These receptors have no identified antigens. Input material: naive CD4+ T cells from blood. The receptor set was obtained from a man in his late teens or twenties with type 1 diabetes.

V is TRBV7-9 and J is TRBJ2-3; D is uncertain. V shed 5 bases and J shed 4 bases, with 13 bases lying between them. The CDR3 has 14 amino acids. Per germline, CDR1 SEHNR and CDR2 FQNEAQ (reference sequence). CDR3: CASSRQWWPDTQYF. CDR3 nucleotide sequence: TGTGCCAGCAGCCGCCAATGGTGGCCAGATACGCAGTATTTT.

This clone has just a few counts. The CDR3 is CASSPAGGSGSNYGYTF. DNA of the CDR3: TGTGCCAGCAGCCCCGCCGGGGGCAGCGGGTCTAACTATGGCTACACCTTC. The chain joins TRBV7-9 to TRBJ1-2; D is perhaps TRBD1 (6 bases). Trimming cost V 5 bases and J 0 bases, with 19 bases left between them. Germline CDR1 and CDR2: SEHNR and FQNEAQ (reference sequence). The CDR3 extends over 17 amino acids.

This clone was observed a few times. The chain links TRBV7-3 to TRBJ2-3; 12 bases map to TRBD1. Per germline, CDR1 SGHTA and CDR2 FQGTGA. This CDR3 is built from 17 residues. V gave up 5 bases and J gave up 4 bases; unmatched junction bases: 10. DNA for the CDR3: TGTGCCAGCAGCCCCGGGACAGGGGGCGCCGGGGCAGATACGCAGTATTTT. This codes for CASSPGTGGAGADTQYF.

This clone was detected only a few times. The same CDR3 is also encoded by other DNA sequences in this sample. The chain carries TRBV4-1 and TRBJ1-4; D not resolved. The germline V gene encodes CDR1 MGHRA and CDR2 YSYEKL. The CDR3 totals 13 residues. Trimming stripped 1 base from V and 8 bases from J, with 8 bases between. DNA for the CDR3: TGCGCCAGCAGCCAAGTTATTGGCGAAAAACTGTTTTTT. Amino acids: CASSQVIGEKLFF.

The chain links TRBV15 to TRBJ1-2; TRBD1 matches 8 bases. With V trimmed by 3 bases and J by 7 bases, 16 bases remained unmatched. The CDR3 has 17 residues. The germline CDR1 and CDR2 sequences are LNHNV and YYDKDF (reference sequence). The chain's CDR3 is CATSREYGQGLPGGYTF. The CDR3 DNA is TGTGCCACCAGCAGGGAATACGGACAGGGCCTCCCAGGTGGCTACACCTTC. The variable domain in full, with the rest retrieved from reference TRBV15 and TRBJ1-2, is DAMVIQNPRYQVTQFGKPVTLSCSQTLNHNVMYWYQQKSSQAPKLLFHYYDKDFNNEADTPDNFQSRRPNTSFCFLDIRSPGLGDTAMYLCATSREYGQGLPGGYTFGSGTRLTVV.

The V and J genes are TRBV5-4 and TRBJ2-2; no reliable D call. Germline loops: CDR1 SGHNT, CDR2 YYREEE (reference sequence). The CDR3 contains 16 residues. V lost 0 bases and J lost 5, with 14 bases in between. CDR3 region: CASSLVSGPMTGELFF. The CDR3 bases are TGTGCCAGCAGCTTGGTTTCTGGACCGATGACCGGGGAGCTGTTTTTT.

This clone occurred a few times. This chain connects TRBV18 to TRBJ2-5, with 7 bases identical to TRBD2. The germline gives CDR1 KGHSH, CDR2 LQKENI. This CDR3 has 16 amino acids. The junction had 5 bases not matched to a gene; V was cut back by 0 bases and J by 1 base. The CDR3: CASSPPAGDFQETQYF. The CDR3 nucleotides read TGTGCCAGCTCACCACCTGCGGGGGACTTCCAAGAGACCCAGTACTTC.

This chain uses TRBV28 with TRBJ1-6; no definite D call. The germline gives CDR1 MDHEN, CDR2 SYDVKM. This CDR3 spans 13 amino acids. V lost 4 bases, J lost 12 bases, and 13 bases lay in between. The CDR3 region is CASSYEVGGPLHF. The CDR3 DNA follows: TGTGCCAGCAGTTATGAAGTGGGAGGACCCCTCCACTTT.

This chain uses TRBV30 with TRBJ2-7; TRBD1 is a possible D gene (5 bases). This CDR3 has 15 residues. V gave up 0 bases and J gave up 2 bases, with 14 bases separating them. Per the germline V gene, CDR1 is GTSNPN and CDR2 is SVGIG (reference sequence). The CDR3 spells CAWSVRGLSTYEQYF. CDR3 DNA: TGTGCCTGGAGTGTAAGGGGTCTCTCCACCTACGAGCAGTACTTC.

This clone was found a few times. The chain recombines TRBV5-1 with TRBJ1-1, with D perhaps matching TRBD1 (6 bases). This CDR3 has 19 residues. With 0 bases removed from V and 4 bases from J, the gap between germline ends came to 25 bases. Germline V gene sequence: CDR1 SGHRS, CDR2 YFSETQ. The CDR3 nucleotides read TGCGCCAGCAGCTTGGCCGATCCGGCACAGGGATTCCGAGGCACTGAAGCTTTCTTT. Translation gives CASSLADPAQGFRGTEAFF.

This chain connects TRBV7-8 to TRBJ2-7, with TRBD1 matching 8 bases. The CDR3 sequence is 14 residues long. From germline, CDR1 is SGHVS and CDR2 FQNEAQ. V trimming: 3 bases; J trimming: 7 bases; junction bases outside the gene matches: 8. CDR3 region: CASSFPQGANEQYF. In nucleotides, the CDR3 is TGTGCCAGCAGCTTCCCGCAGGGGGCGAATGAGCAGTACTTC.

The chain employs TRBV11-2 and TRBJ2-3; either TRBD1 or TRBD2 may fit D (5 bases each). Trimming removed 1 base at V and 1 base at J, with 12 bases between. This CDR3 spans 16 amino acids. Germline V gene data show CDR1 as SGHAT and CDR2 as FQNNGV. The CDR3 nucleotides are TGTGCCAGCAGCTTAGGGCCAGGGACGGGCACAGATACGCAGTATTTT. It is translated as CASSLGPGTGTDTQYF.

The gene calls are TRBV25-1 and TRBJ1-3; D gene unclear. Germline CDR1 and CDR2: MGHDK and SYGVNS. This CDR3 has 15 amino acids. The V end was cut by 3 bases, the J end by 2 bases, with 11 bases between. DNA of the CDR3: TGTGCCAGCAGTGACACCAGAACTCCTGGAAACACCATATATTTT. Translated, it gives CASSDTRTPGNTIYF.

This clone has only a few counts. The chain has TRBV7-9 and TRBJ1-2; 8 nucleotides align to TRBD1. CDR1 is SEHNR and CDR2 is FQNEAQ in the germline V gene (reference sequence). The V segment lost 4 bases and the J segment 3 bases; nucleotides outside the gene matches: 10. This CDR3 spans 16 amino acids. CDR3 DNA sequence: TGTGCCAGCAGCTCATCAACAGGGGGAGTCTACTATGGCTACACCTTC. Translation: CASSSSTGGVYYGYTF.

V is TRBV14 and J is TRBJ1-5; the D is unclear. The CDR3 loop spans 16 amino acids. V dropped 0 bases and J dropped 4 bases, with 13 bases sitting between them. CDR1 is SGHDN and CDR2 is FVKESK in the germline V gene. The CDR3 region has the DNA TGTGCCAGCAGCCAAGATGCGGTGGCAGTAAATCAGCCCCAGCATTTT. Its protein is CASSQDAVAVNQPQHF.

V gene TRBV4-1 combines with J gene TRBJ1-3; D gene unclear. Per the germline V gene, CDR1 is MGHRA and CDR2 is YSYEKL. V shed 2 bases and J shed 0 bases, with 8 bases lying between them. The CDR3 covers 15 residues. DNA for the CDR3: TGCGCCAGCAGCCAACCCCGGGACTCTGGAAACACCATATATTTT. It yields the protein CASSQPRDSGNTIYF.

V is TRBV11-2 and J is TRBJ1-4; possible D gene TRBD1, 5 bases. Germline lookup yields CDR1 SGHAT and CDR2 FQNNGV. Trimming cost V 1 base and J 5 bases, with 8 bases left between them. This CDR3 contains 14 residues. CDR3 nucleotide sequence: TGTGCCAGCAGCTTAGGACAGCACAATGAAAAACTGTTTTTT. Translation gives CASSLGQHNEKLFF.

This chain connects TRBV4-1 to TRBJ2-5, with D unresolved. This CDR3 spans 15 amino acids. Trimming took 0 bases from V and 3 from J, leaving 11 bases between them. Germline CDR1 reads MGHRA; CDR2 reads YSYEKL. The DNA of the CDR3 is TGCGCCAGCAGCCAAGATCCGACGGATAAAGAGACCCAGTACTTC. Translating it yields CASSQDPTDKETQYF.

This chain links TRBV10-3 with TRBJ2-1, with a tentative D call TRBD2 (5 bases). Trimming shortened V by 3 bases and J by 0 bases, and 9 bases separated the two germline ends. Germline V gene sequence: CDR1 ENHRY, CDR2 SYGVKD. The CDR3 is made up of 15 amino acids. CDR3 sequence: CAISDSGSSYNEQFF. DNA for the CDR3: TGTGCCATCAGTGACAGTGGGAGCTCCTACAATGAGCAGTTCTTC.

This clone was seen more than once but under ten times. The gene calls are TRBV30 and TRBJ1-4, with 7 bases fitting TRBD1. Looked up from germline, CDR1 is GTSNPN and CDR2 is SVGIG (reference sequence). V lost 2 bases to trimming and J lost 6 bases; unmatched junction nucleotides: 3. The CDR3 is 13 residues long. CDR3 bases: TGTGCCTGGAGTCGACAGGGAGATGAAAAACTGTTTTTT. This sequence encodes CAWSRQGDEKLFF.

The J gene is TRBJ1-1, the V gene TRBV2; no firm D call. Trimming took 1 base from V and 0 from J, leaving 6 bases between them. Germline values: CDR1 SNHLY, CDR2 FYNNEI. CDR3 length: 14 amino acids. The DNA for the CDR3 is TGTGCCAGCAGTGAAGTGGCTTTGAACACTGAAGCTTTCTTT. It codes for CASSEVALNTEAFF. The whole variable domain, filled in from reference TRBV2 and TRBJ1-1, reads EPEVTQTPSHQVTQMGQEVILRCVPISNHLYFYWYRQILGQKVEFLVSFYNNEISEKSEIFDDQFSVERPDGSNFTLKIRSTKLEDSAMYFCASSEVALNTEAFFGQGTRLTVV.

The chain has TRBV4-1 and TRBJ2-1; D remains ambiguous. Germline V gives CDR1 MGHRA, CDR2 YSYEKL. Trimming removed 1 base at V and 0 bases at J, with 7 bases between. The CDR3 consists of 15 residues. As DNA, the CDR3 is TGCGCCAGCAGCCAAGCCAGGAGCTCCTACAATGAGCAGTTCTTC. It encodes CASSQARSSYNEQFF.